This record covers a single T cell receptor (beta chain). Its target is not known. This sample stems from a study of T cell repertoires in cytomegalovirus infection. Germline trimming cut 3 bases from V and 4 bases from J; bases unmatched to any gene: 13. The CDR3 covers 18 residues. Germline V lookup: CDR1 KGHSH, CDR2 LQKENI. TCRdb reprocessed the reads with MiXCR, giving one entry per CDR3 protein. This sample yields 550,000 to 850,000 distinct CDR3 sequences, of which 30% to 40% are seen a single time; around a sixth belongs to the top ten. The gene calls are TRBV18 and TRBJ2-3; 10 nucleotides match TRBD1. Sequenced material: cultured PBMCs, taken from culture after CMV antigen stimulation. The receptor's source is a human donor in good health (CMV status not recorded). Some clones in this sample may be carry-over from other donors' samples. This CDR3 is CASSPWPRGTGDADTQYF. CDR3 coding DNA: TGTGCCAGCTCACCCTGGCCCCGGGGGACAGGGGACGCAGATACGCAGTATTTT.